The rows below give T cell receptor beta chains drawn from one sample of a study of blood T cell repertoires in COVID-19. Sequenced by immunoSEQ multiplex PCR; TCRdb stores in-frame clones only, minus some. The table lists 200,000 to 250,000 clones, roughly 88% of them singletons. What was sequenced was peripheral blood. The receptors stem from a man at least 80 years old with acute or convalescent COVID-19. Each CDR3 is given with its conserved first and last residue. D genes are given only for firm matches. Rows may omit the clone size; those that give it use once, few, many or a size class.

j_gene | d_gene | abundance | v_gene | CDR3nt | CDR3aa
TRBJ2-5 | TRBD2 | - | TRBV6-2/TRBV6-3 | TGTGCCAGCAGTTACTCCCAGCGGGAGTGGAGGGAAGAGACCCAGTACTTC | CASSYSQREWREETQYF
TRBJ1-5 | - | - | TRBV5-6 | TGTGCCAGCAGCTTGGGAACAGGTTCCAATCAGCCCCAGCATTTT | CASSLGTGSNQPQHF
TRBJ2-1 | TRBD2 | - | TRBV2 | TGTGCCAGCAGTGCGGCGGCTAGCGGGTCCTACAATGAGCAGTTCTTC | CASSAAASGSYNEQFF
TRBJ1-4 | TRBD1 | - | TRBV7-6 | TGTGCCAGCAGCTTAGCGCCGGAGGGGGCAAATGAAAAACTGTTTTTT | CASSLAPEGANEKLFF
TRBJ1-1 | - | - | TRBV6-5 | TGTGCCAGCAGCCAAACAGGGTTGAACACTGAAGCTTTCTTT | CASSQTGLNTEAFF
TRBJ1-1 | - | - | TRBV29-1 | TGCAGCGTCCGCGCCGGGGGAAACACTGAAGCTTTCTTT | CSVRAGGNTEAFF
TRBJ2-1 | TRBD1 | - | TRBV29-1 | TGCAGCGTTAACGGACAGGGGGTGACTGAGCAGTTCTTC | CSVNGQGVTEQFF
TRBJ1-5 | - | - | TRBV9 | TGTGCCAGCAGCGTAGGGAGGGGTAATCAGCCCCAGCATTTT | CASSVGRGNQPQHF
TRBJ2-5 | TRBD2 | - | TRBV11-3 | TGTGCCAGCAGCAATAGACTAGCGGGTCAAGAGACCCAGTACTTC | CASSNRLAGQETQYF
TRBJ1-2 | - | - | TRBV28 | TGTGCCAGCAGTTTAGGGAGGGACGGCTACACCTTC | CASSLGRDGYTF
TRBJ1-1 | - | - | TRBV15 | TGTGCCACCAGCAGAGACCTGGGCCTGTCTGAAGCTTTCTTT | CATSRDLGLSEAFF
TRBJ2-7 | TRBD1 | few | TRBV10-3 | TGTGCCATCAGTGAGCCCGGGACAGGGGATCCCGACGAGCAGTACTTC | CAISEPGTGDPDEQYF
TRBJ1-2 | - | - | TRBV7-2 | TGTGCCAGCAGCTTGGGGCATTTCTATGGCTACACCTTC | CASSLGHFYGYTF
TRBJ1-5 | TRBD1 | - | TRBV7-9 | TGTGCCAGCAGCTTAGGATCGGACAGGGGGCGCGGACAGCCCCAGCATTTT | CASSLGSDRGRGQPQHF
TRBJ2-1 | - | - | TRBV6-1 | TGTGCCAGCAGTGAAGGCAGCTACAATGAGCAGTTCTTC | CASSEGSYNEQFF
TRBJ1-4 | TRBD1 | - | TRBV6-6 | TGTGCCAGCAGCTACCCGGGACAGACTAATGAAAAACTGTTTTTT | CASSYPGQTNEKLFF
TRBJ2-7 | TRBD1 | - | TRBV18 | TGTGCCAGCTCCCCGAGAGACAGGGCCAATACTCCCTACGAGCAGTACTTC | CASSPRDRANTPYEQYF
TRBJ1-2 | - | - | TRBV15 | TGTGCCACCAGCAGAAAGACTTATCGGGACATCAAAAAGGACTATGGCTACACCTTC | CATSRKTYRDIKKDYGYTF
TRBJ2-3 | TRBD1 | - | TRBV5-1 | TGCGCCAGCAGACGGACAGGATCTAGCACAGATACGCAGTATTTT | CASRRTGSSTDTQYF
TRBJ2-1 | - | - | TRBV5-1 | TGCGCCAGCAGCTGGGACGGGACACTAAACAATGAGCAGTTCTTC | CASSWDGTLNNEQFF
TRBJ2-5 | - | few | TRBV11-1 | TGTGCCAGCAGCCCCTACCTGGGGGCAGTCCAAGAGACCCAGTACTTC | CASSPYLGAVQETQYF
TRBJ2-2 | TRBD1 | - | TRBV2 | TGTGCCAGCGGTGGACAGGGGGCGAACACCGGGGAGCTGTTTTTT | CASGGQGANTGELFF
TRBJ1-3 | TRBD1 | - | TRBV5-4 | TGTGCCAGCAGCCCGGGACAGGGAGACACCATATATTTT | CASSPGQGDTIYF
TRBJ2-3 | - | once | TRBV6-6 | TGTGCCAGCAGTCCCTCGGTTCGGTCGTCAGCGGGAGATACGCAGTATTTT | CASSPSVRSSAGDTQYF
TRBJ2-3 | - | - | TRBV9 | TGTGCCAGCAGCGTCGGGATCATTACAGATACGCAGTATTTT | CASSVGIITDTQYF
TRBJ2-7 | TRBD1 | - | TRBV7-9 | TGTGCCAGCAGCTTCACCGGGACAGGGAGTGGGGACGAGCAGTACTTC | CASSFTGTGSGDEQYF
TRBJ2-7 | - | - | TRBV6-2/TRBV6-3 | TGTGCCAGCAGTTCAGAGGGAGACTCCCACCGACCGGGCGAGCAGTACTTC | CASSSEGDSHRPGEQYF
TRBJ2-5 | TRBD1 | - | TRBV6-2/TRBV6-3 | TGTGCCAGCAGTCAGGACAGGGGGCCAGGGACCCAGTACTTC | CASSQDRGPGTQYF
TRBJ1-4 | - | - | TRBV19 | TGTGCCAGTCGACTGGGGGGGTCTAATGAAAAACTGTTTTTT | CASRLGGSNEKLFF
TRBJ2-3 | TRBD2 | - | TRBV5-1 | TGCGCCAGCAGCATCCGGACTAGCGGGAGGATTGGCACAGATACGCAGTATTTT | CASSIRTSGRIGTDTQYF
TRBJ2-1 | TRBD2 | - | TRBV19 | TGTGCCAGTAGTTCACCGGGACTAGACAATGAGCAGTTCTTC | CASSSPGLDNEQFF
TRBJ2-1 | TRBD2 | - | TRBV11-2 | TGTGCCAGCAGCTTGACGGGGGGGCCATACAATGAGCAGTTCTTC | CASSLTGGPYNEQFF
TRBJ2-1 | TRBD2 | - | TRBV7-3 | TGTGCCAGCAGCTTAAATGGACTAGCGGGAGTGGAGCAGTTCTTC | CASSLNGLAGVEQFF